This TCR beta chain was recovered during a study of blood T cells in healthy people across ages. Combining a sample-barcoded 5' primer with a J-beta primer mix, a second PCR ran for roughly 6 to 12 cycles. TCRdb independently ran MiXCR on the 5' RACE reads; one entry per CDR3 protein. Of about 1 million distinct CDR3 sequences in the sample, 40% to 55% were seen once. Germline V lookup: CDR1 SGHRS, CDR2 YFSETQ. The CDR3 loop spans 17 amino acids. The V end was cut by 2 bases, the J end by 11 bases, with 28 bases between. The source is a woman aged 55-75 years in good health. This chain uses TRBV5-1 with TRBJ2-5; the D gene could be TRBD1 or TRBD2 (5 bases each). Sequencing was performed on blood. Here the CDR3 DNA reads TGCGCCAGCAGCTTCCCTGTTACCGCTGAGGGGTACAATGAGCAGTACTTC. Its translation: CASSFPVTAEGYNEQYF.